This T cell receptor (beta chain) was sequenced during a study of cytomegalovirus exposure and HLA in healthy donors. Study-wide results and caveats: Later, an analysis found that TCR clusters from the first cohort tended to co-occur in the 120 or so validation repertoires. 150 or so TCR beta chains were listed as cytomegalovirus-associated. The study found most TCR sequences rare, yet found some public TCRs in many donors.

With respect to this clone: What it binds is not known.

Clones were read by immunoSEQ multiplex PCR, and TCRdb kept only the in-frame ones, dropping some. In the table there are tens of thousands of clones, roughly 93% of which are singletons. The length of the CDR3 is 19 residues. V shed 1 base and J shed 6 bases, with 25 bases lying between them. The rearrangement joins TRBV23-1 to TRBJ1-5; D might be TRBD1 (5 bases). TRBV23-1 is given ORF status, its function remaining uncertain. The sample taken for sequencing was PBMCs. This receptor was identified in a woman aged 18-35 years in good health and CMV-seronegative. This chain's CDR3 is CASSQWVLGRLAEAQPQHF. The CDR3, as DNA: TGCGCCAGCAGTCAATGGGTCTTGGGGCGACTGGCCGAAGCTCAGCCCCAGCATTTT.